This T cell receptor beta chain was observed in a study of T cells in Graves' hyperthyroidism and ophthalmopathy. This clonotype has at least ten counts. TCR beta CDR3 regions were amplified from RNA. The primer set for the first-round RT-PCR of the TCR CDR3 was HTBI. Via MiXCR, TCRdb re-called the multiplex PCR reads, giving one row per CDR3 protein. The data show about 590,000 distinct CDR3 sequences, with 12% to 15% seen just once and 7.1% held by the top ten. The V and J ends lost 2 bases and 4 bases respectively, with 11 bases between them. This CDR3 contains 13 residues. Germline V gene data show CDR1 as GTSNPN and CDR2 as SVGIG (reference sequence).

The TCR comes from a woman aged 18-30 years with Graves' ophthalmopathy. Specimen: blood. V is TRBV30 and J is TRBJ1-1, with a possible D match to TRBD1 (5 bases). Here the CDR3 DNA reads TGTGCCTGGAGTCGGGGGGGTGTCACTGAAGCTTTCTTT. This gives the protein CAWSRGGVTEAFF.